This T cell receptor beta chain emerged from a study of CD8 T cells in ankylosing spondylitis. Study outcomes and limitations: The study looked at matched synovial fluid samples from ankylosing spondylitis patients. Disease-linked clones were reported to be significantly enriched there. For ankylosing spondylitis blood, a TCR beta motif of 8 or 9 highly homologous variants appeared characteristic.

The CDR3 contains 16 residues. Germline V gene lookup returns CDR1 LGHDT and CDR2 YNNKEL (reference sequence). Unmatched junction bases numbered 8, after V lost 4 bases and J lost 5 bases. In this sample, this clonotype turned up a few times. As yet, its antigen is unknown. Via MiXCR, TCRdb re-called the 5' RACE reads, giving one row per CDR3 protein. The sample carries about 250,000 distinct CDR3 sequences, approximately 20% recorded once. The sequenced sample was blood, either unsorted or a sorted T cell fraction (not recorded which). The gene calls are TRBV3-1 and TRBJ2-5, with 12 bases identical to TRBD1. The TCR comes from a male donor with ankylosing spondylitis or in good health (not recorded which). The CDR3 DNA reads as TGTGCCAGCAGCCTACCCGGGACAGGGGGCCAGGAGACCCAGTACTTC. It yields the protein CASSLPGTGGQETQYF.